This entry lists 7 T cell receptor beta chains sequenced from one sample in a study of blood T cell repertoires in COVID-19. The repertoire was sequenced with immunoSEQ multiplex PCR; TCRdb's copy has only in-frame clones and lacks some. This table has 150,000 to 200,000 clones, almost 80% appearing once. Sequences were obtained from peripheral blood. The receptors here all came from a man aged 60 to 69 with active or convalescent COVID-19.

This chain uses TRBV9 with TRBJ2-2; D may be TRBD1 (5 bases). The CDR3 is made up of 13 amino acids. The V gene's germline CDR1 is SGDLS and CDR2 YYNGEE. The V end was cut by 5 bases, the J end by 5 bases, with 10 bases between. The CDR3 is CASSRGLTGELFF. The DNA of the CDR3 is TGTGCCAGCAGTAGGGGTCTGACCGGGGAGCTGTTTTTT.

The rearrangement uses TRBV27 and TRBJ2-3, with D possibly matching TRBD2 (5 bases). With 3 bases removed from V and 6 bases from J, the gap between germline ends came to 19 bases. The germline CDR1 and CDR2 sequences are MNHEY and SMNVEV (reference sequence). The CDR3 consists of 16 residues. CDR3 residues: CASSFSRGGYGDTQYF. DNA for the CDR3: TGTGCCAGCAGTTTTTCTCGCGGAGGATACGGGGATACGCAGTATTTT.

CDR3 in amino acids: CASSSQTGGDTEAFF. CDR3 sequence (DNA): TGCGCCAGCAGCTCTCAGACAGGGGGAGACACTGAAGCTTTCTTT. The chain is built from TRBV5-1 and TRBJ1-1; 9 nucleotides agree with TRBD1. The V and J ends lost 3 bases and 3 bases, in that order; junction bases with no gene match: 6. The germline V gene encodes CDR1 SGHRS and CDR2 YFSETQ. CDR3 length equals 15 residues.

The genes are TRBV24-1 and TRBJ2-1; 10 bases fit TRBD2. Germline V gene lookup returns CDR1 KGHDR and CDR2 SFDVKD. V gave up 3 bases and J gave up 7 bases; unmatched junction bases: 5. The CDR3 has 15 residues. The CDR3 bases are TGTGCCACCAGTGATCTCCAGCGGGAGGGAAATGAGCAGTTCTTC. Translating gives CATSDLQREGNEQFF.

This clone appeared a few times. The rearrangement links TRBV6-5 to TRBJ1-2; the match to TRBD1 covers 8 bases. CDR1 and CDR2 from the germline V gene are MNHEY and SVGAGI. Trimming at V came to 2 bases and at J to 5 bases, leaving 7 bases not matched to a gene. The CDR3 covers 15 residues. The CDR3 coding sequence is TGTGCCAGCAGTTACAGGCCGACAGGGGCTTATGGCTACACCTTC. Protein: CASSYRPTGAYGYTF.

CDR3 in DNA: TGTGCCAGTAGCGCCCACACAGGGTTGGGTGAAAAACTGTTTTTT. This sequence encodes CASSAHTGLGEKLFF. V and J are TRBV19 and TRBJ1-4; TRBD1 might be the D (6 bases). From germline, CDR1 is LNHDA and CDR2 SQIVND (reference sequence). The CDR3 loop spans 15 amino acids. The ends were cut back, 6 bases at V and 7 bases at J, with 18 bases in the middle.

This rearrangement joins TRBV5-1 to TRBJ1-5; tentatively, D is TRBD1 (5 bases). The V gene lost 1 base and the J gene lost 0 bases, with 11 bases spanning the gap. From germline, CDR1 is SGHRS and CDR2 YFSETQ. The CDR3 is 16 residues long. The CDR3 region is CASSLLPGHSNQPQHF. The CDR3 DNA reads TGCGCCAGCAGCTTGTTACCAGGACATAGCAATCAGCCCCAGCATTTT.